This T cell receptor (beta chain) was captured by sequencing in a study of blood T cell repertoires in COVID-19 (dated by TCRdb to 2020 to 2021). Background for the entire study: Samples covering the acute and convalescent phases of COVID-19 were provided by collaborators in the United States, Italy and Spain. The samples were drawn from the first 160 participants of the ongoing ImmuneRACE study and from under 1,500 subjects provided by 6 global collaborators. Where available, HLA class I and class II types were obtained from metadata supplied by the sample provider rather than from assay-based typing. The repertoires were released in a freely available public database intended as a resource for research on the immune response to SARS-CoV-2. The material from the prospective study consisted of cDNA or gDNA derived from T cells, B-cell-depleted T cells, or PBMCs. Sample metadata almost always included a de-identified subject ID, COVID-19 status, age in years and sex. Subjects who had been exposed to COVID-19, were actively infected with it, or had recovered from it provided the deeply sampled blood TCRbeta repertoires that made up the dataset.

On the study overall, not on this receptor specifically: The amount of clinical and demographic metadata varied by source and participant and was provided uncurated.

The trim is 8 bases for V and 2 bases for J, with a gap of 16 bases between the germline ends. Measured from the cysteine to the phenylalanine, the CDR3 is 14 residues long. CDR3 DNA is the only sequence kept; it has 42 bases, read in frame from the first base. CDR1 and CDR2 are drawn from the germline V gene: MDHEN, SYDVKM. TCRbeta CDR3 regions were amplified from genomic DNA using the immunoSEQ Assay, a bias-controlled multiplex PCR. As for how the authors treated the data: The number of nucleated cells in each sample was estimated from the amplification of reference gene primers within the assay. Sequence reads were collapsed and filtered to measure the absolute abundance of every unique TCRbeta CDR3 rearrangement. For each sample, productive Simpson clonality was calculated as the square root of Simpson's diversity index across productive rearrangements. TCRdb obtained this table from immuneACCESS and retained in-frame rearrangements with V and J assigned. These tables miss some clones; where compared with another copy, unresolved V genes account for less than half of the shortfall, and the remainder is unexplained. V and J calls and clone size are as listed in that table; D and trimming were resolved from the DNA. This sample holds some 490,000 clones; roughly 88% were observed only once. The top ten clonotypes cover about 3% of the sample.

Concerning this clone: Its antigen target is currently unknown. Base qualities are not provided; no much larger clone lies one nucleotide away.

Each collaborating institution followed its own protocols to collect whole blood in K2EDTA tubes. Collaborator samples were shipped for TCRbeta analysis as frozen whole blood, isolated PBMCs, or DNA extracted from either sample type. This TCR was recovered from a human donor in a cohort sampled during active COVID-19. Recombination linked TRBV28 to TRBJ2-7, with no reliable assignment of the D segment. The specimen sequenced was peripheral blood. The DNA sequence is as follows: TGTGCCAGCCATAACTCCGGAGAGACCTACGAGCAGTACTTC. Its translation reads: CASHNSGETYEQYF.